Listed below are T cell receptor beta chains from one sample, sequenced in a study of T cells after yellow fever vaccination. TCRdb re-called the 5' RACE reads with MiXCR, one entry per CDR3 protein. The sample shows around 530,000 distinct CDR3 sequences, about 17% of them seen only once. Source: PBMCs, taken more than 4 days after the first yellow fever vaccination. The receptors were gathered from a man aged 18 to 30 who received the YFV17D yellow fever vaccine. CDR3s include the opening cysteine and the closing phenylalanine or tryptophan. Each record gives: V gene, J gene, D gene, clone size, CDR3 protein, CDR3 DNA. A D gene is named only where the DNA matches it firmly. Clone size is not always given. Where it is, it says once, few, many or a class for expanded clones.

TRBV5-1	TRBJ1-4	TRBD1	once	CASANDRVDEKLFF	TGCGCCAGCGCCAATGACAGGGTTGACGAAAAACTGTTTTTT
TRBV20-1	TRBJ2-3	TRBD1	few	CSAREDSGGITDTQYF	TGCAGTGCTAGAGAAGATTCAGGGGGAATTACAGATACGCAGTATTTT
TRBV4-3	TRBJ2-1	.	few	CASSQGPGSYNEQFF	TGCGCCAGCAGCCAAGGGCCCGGGTCCTACAATGAGCAGTTCTTC
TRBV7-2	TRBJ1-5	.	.	CASSLGARNQPQHF	TGTGCCAGCAGCTTAGGTGCACGCAATCAGCCCCAGCATTTT
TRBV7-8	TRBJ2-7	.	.	CASSTRATYEQYF	TGTGCCAGCAGCACCCGGGCAACCTACGAGCAGTACTTC
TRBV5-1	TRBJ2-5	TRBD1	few	CASSWGTGGAEETQYF	TGCGCCAGCAGCTGGGGGACAGGGGGCGCAGAAGAGACCCAGTACTTC
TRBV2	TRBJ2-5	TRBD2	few	CASGAGTSGQETQYF	TGTGCCAGCGGAGCCGGGACTAGCGGTCAAGAGACCCAGTACTTC
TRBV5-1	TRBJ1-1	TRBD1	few	CASSFARTGSMNTEAFF	TGCGCCAGCAGCTTTGCACGGACAGGATCTATGAACACTGAAGCTTTCTTT
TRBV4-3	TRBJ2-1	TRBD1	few	CASSQTGTVKSNEQFF	TGCGCCAGCAGCCAAACCGGGACAGTCAAGAGTAATGAGCAGTTCTTC
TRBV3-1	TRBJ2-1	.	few	CASSQGDPGPREGEQFF	TGTGCCAGCAGCCAAGGGGACCCGGGACCCCGGGAAGGTGAGCAGTTCTTC
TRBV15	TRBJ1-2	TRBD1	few	CATSRPLQGAKPYGYTF	TGTGCCACCAGCAGACCGCTACAGGGGGCCAAACCGTATGGCTACACCTTC
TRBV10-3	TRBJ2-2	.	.	CASAGDTNTGELFF	TGTGCCTCGGCCGGGGACACGAACACCGGGGAGCTGTTTTTT
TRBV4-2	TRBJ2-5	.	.	CASSQVADQETQYF	TGTGCCAGCAGCCAAGTGGCCGATCAAGAGACCCAGTACTTC
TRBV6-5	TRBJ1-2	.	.	CASSYSGVIYGYTF	TGTGCCAGCAGTTACTCGGGGGTAATCTATGGCTACACCTTC
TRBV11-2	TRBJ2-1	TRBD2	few	CASSSSGRPYNEQFF	TGTGCCAGCAGCTCGAGCGGGAGACCTTACAATGAGCAGTTCTTC
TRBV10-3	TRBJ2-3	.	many	CAITSGSSTDTQYF	TGTGCCATCACCAGCGGATCTAGCACAGATACGCAGTATTTT
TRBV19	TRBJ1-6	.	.	CASRLQGYNSPLHF	TGTGCCAGTAGACTGCAAGGGTATAATTCACCCCTCCACTTT